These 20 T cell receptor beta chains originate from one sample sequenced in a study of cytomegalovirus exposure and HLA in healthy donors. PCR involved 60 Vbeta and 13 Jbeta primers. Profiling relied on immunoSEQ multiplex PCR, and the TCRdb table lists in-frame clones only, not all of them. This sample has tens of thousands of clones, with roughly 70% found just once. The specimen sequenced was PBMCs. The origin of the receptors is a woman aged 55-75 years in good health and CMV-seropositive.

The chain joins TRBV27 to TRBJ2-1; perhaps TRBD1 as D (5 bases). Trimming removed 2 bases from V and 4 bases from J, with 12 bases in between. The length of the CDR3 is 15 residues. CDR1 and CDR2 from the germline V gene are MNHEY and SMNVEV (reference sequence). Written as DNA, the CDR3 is TGTGCCAGCAGTTTAGATTGGCAGGGTTACAATGAGCAGTTCTTC. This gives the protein CASSLDWQGYNEQFF.

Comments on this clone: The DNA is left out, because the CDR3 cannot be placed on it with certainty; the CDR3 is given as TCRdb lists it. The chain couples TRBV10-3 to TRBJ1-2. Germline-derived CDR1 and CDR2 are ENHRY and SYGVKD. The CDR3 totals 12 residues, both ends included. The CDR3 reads CAMGGTNYGCTF.

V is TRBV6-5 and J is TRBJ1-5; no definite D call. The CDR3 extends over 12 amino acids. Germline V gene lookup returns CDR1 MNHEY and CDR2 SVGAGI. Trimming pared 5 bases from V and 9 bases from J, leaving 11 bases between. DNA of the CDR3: TGTGCCAGCAGTCGAACGGGTTCGCCCCAGCATTTT. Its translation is CASSRTGSPQHF.

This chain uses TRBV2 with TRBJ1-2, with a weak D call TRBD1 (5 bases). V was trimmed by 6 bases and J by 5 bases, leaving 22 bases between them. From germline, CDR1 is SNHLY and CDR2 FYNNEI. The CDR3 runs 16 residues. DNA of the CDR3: TGTGCCAGCAGAGACCCTAAAAGGGGAAACCTATATGGCTACACCTTC. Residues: CASRDPKRGNLYGYTF.

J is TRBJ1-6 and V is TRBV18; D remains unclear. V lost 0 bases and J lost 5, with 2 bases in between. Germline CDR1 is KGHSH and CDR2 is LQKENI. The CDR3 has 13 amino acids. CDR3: CASSPPNNSPLHF. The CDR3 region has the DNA TGTGCCAGCTCACCACCTAATAATTCACCCCTCCACTTT.

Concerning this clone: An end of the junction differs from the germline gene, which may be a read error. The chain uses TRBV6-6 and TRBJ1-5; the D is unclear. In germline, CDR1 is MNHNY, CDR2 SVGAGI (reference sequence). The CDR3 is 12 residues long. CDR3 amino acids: CASSQENQSQHF. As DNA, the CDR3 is TGTGCCAGCAGTCAAGAAAATCAGTCCCAGCATTTT.

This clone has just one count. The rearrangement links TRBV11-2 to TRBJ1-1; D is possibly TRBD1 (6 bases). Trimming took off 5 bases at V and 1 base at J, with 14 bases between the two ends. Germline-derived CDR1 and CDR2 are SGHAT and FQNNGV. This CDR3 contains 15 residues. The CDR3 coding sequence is TGTGCCAGCAGCCCTGAGGTAGGGGGGAACACTGAAGCTTTCTTT. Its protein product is CASSPEVGGNTEAFF.

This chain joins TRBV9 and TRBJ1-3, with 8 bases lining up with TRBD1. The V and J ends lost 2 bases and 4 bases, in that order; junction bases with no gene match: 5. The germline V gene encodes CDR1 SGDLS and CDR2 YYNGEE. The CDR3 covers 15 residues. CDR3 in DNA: TGTGCCAGCAGCGTTCTGACAGGGGACGGAAACACCATATATTTT. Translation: CASSVLTGDGNTIYF.

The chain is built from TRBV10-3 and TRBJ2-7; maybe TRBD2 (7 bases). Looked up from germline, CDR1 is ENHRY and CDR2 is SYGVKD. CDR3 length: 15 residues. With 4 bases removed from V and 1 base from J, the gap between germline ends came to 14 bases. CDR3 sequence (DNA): TGTGCCATCAGTGGGGGCAGGGGAGGGTCCTACGAGCAGTACTTC. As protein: CAISGGRGGSYEQYF.

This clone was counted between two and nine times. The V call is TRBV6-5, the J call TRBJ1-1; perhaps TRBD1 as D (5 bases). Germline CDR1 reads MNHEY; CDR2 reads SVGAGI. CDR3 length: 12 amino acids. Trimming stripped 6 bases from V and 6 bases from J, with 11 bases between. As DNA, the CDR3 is TGTGCCAGCAGCCGCGGCAGGGCTGAAGCTTTCTTT. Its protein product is CASSRGRAEAFF.

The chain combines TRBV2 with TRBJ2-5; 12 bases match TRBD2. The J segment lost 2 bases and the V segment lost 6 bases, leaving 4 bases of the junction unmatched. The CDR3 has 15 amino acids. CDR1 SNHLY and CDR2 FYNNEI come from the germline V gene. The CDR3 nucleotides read TGTGCCAGCAGGGTTCTAGCGGGGGGGCAAGAGACCCAGTACTTC. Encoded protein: CASRVLAGGQETQYF. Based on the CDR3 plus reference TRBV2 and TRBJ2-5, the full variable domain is EPEVTQTPSHQVTQMGQEVILRCVPISNHLYFYWYRQILGQKVEFLVSFYNNEISEKSEIFDDQFSVERPDGSNFTLKIRSTKLEDSAMYFCASRVLAGGQETQYFGPGTRLLVL.

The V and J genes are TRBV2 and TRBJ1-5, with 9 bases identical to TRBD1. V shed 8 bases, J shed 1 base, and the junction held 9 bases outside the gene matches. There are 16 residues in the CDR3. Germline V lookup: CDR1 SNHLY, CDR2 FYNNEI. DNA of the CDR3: TGTGCCAGCCAGGAGGACAGGGGATGGAGCAATCAGCCCCAGCATTTT. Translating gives CASQEDRGWSNQPQHF.

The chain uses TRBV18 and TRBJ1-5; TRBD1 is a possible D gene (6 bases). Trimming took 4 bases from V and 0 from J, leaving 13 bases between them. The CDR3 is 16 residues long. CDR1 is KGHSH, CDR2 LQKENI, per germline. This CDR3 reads CASSLWDINSNQPQHF. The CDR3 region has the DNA TGTGCCAGCTCACTCTGGGACATTAATAGCAATCAGCCCCAGCATTTT. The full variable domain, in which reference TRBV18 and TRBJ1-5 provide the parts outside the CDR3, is NAGVMQNPRHLVRRRGQEARLRCSPMKGHSHVYWYRQLPEEGLKFMVYLQKENIIDESGMPKERFSAEFPKEGPSILRIQQVVRGDSAAYFCASSLWDINSNQPQHFGDGTRLSIL.

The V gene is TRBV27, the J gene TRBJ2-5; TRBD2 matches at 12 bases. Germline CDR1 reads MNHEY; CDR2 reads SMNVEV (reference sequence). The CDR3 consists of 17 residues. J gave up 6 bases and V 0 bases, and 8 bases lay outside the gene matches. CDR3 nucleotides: TGTGCCAGCAGTTTATCTCGGCTAGCGGGGGGGCTAAAGACCCAGTACTTC. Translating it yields CASSLSRLAGGLKTQYF.

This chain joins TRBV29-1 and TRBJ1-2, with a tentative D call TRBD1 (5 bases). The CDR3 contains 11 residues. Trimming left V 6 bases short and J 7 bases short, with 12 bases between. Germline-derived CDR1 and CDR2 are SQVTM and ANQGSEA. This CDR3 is CSVRGEGGYTF. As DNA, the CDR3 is TGCAGCGTGCGGGGGGAGGGTGGCTACACCTTC.

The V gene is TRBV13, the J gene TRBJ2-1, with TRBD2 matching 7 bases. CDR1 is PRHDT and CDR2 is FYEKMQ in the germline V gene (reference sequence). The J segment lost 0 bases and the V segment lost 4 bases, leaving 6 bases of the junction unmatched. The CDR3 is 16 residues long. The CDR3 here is CASSSSGTGSYNEQFF. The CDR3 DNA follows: TGTGCCAGCAGCTCGAGCGGGACCGGCTCCTACAATGAGCAGTTCTTC.

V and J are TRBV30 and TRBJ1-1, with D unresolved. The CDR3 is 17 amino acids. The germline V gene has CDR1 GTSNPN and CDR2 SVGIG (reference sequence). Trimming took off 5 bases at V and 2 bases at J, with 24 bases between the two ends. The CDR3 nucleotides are TGTGCCTGGGCAGTGGGTCCAGACCCAACACTAAACACTGAAGCTTTCTTT. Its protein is CAWAVGPDPTLNTEAFF.

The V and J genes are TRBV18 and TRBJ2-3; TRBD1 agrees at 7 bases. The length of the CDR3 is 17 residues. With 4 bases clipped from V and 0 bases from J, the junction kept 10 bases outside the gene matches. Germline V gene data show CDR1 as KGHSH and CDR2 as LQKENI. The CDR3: CASSRRDSRPSTDTQYF. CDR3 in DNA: TGTGCCAGCTCACGAAGGGACAGCCGTCCTAGCACAGATACGCAGTATTTT.

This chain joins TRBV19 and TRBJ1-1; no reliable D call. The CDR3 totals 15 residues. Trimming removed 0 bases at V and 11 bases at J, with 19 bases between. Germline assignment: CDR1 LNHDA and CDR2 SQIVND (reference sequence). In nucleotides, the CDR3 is TGTGCCAGTAGTATAGACCCCCTCGGAGGGATGGGCGCTTTCTTT. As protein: CASSIDPLGGMGAFF.

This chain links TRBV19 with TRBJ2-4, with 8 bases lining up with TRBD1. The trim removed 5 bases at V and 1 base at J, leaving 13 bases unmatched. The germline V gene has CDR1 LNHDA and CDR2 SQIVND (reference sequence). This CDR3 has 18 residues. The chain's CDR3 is CASSPEQGQGLAKNIQYF. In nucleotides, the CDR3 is TGTGCCAGTAGTCCCGAGCAAGGACAGGGCCTGGCCAAAAACATTCAGTACTTC.